The rows below give T cell receptor beta chains drawn from one sample of a study of blood T cell repertoires in COVID-19. Data came from immunoSEQ multiplex PCR; TCRdb stores just in-frame clones and leaves some out. The data show 200,000 to 250,000 clones, with roughly 88% seen just once and over 12% held by the top ten. The sequencing input was PBMCs or T cells enriched from blood (not recorded which). These receptors all come from a woman in her forties or fifties with acute COVID-19. Both conserved end residues are part of each CDR3. A D gene is named only where the DNA matches it firmly. Size values are once, few and many counts, or a class for expanded clones, and some rows have none.

clone_size | j_call | d_call | v_call | cdr3_aa | cdr3_nt
few | TRBJ2-5 | TRBD2 | TRBV28 | CASIDAGGPGETQYF | TGTGCCAGCATCGATGCGGGAGGGCCTGGAGAGACCCAGTACTTC
once | TRBJ1-6 | NA | TRBV7-6 | CASSLDSYNSPLHF | TGTGCCAGCAGCTTAGACAGCTATAATTCACCCCTCCACTTT
NA | TRBJ2-7 | NA | TRBV29-1 | CSVVRTSGTYEQYF | TGCAGCGTTGTCAGGACCTCGGGGACCTACGAGCAGTACTTC
NA | TRBJ1-2 | TRBD1 | TRBV5-1 | CASSPGQNKNYGYTF | TGCGCCAGCAGCCCGGGACAGAACAAAAACTATGGCTACACCTTC
NA | TRBJ2-1 | NA | TRBV7-8 | CASSLVTEKNSYNEQFF | TGTGCCAGCAGCTTAGTTACGGAGAAGAACTCCTACAATGAGCAGTTCTTC
NA | TRBJ2-6 | NA | TRBV19 | CASSIAQALSGANVLTF | TGTGCCAGTAGTATAGCACAGGCCCTCTCTGGGGCCAACGTCCTGACTTTC
few | TRBJ1-5 | NA | TRBV7-6 | CASSFYRQGQPQHF | TGTGCCAGCAGCTTCTACAGGCAGGGCCAGCCCCAGCATTTT
once | TRBJ1-2 | TRBD1 | TRBV6-6 | CASSPYRDRLNYGYTF | TGTGCCAGCAGTCCTTACCGGGACAGGCTTAACTATGGCTACACCTTC
NA | TRBJ2-1 | NA | TRBV2 | CASTQLAEGDNEQFF | TGTGCCAGCACCCAGCTAGCGGAGGGGGACAATGAGCAGTTCTTC
NA | TRBJ2-7 | TRBD1 | TRBV18 | CASSWTGGNEQYF | TGTGCCAGCTCATGGACAGGGGGCAACGAGCAGTACTTC
NA | TRBJ1-4 | NA | TRBV29-1 | CSVGGRGDEKLFF | TGCAGCGTGGGGGGGAGGGGCGATGAAAAACTGTTTTTT
NA | TRBJ2-1 | NA | TRBV27 | CASSAGLDNEQFF | TGTGCCAGCAGTGCCGGACTGGACAATGAGCAGTTCTTC
NA | TRBJ1-2 | TRBD1 | TRBV18 | CASSLGQGDYYGYTF | TGTGCCAGCTCACTCGGACAGGGGGACTACTATGGCTACACCTTC
NA | TRBJ2-3 | TRBD2 | TRBV7-9 | CASSSVGTSADTQYF | TGTGCCAGCAGCTCCGTCGGGACTAGCGCAGATACGCAGTATTTT
NA | TRBJ1-5 | TRBD1 | TRBV4-3 | CASSQDLGDRGVLNQPQHF | TGCGCCAGCAGCCAAGATTTGGGGGACAGGGGCGTGCTAAATCAGCCCCAGCATTTT
few | TRBJ1-2 | TRBD1 | TRBV2 | CARQGARNYGYTF | TGTGCCAGACAGGGGGCGCGAAACTATGGCTACACCTTC
NA | TRBJ2-2 | TRBD1 | TRBV27 | CASSSAGTGGAGELFF | TGTGCCAGCAGTTCCGCCGGGACAGGGGGCGCGGGGGAGCTGTTTTTT
NA | TRBJ2-3 | NA | TRBV9 | CASSARGPDTQYF | TGTGCCAGCAGTGCCAGGGGCCCAGATACGCAGTATTTT
once | TRBJ2-1 | NA | TRBV14 | CASSQVRWAEQFF | TGTGCCAGCAGCCAAGTAAGGTGGGCTGAGCAGTTCTTC
few | TRBJ2-7 | NA | TRBV7-9 | CASSPSGYEQYF | TGTGCCAGCAGCCCCTCGGGTTACGAGCAGTACTTC
once | TRBJ2-7 | TRBD1 | TRBV12-3/TRBV12-4 | CASTSTGDEQYF | TGTGCCAGCACCTCGACAGGGGACGAGCAGTACTTC
NA | TRBJ2-3 | TRBD1 | TRBV20-1 | CSASGKPGQGTDTQYF | TGCAGTGCTAGTGGGAAACCGGGACAGGGCACAGATACGCAGTATTTT
NA | TRBJ2-7 | NA | TRBV6-1 | CASSESGLGEQYF | TGTGCCAGCAGTGAATCAGGGCTGGGCGAGCAGTACTTC
NA | TRBJ2-3 | NA | TRBV2 | CASREHLGATDTQYF | TGTGCCAGCAGGGAACATCTGGGAGCCACAGATACGCAGTATTTT
NA | TRBJ1-2 | TRBD1 | TRBV6-5 | CASTAGGVGGYTF | TGTGCCAGCACTGCAGGGGGTGTAGGTGGCTACACCTTC
NA | TRBJ1-5 | TRBD1 | TRBV28 | CAIATGHVQPQHF | TGTGCTATTGCGACAGGGCATGTTCAGCCCCAGCATTTT
NA | TRBJ2-1 | TRBD2 | TRBV28 | CASSPSGSSEQFF | TGTGCCAGCAGTCCTAGCGGGAGCAGTGAGCAGTTCTTC
NA | TRBJ1-5 | NA | TRBV7-9 | CASSLGGPTKKHF | TGTGCCAGCAGCTTAGGCGGGCCGACCAAGAAACATTTT
NA | TRBJ1-1 | NA | TRBV18 | CASSPPLSGSTEAFF | TGTGCCAGCTCACCACCGTTATCAGGGTCGACTGAAGCTTTCTTT
NA | TRBJ2-5 | NA | TRBV19 | CASSTRATGTETQYF | TGTGCCAGTAGCACCCGAGCGACAGGTACCGAGACCCAGTACTTC
NA | TRBJ2-5 | TRBD2 | TRBV6-4 | CASILAVLQETQYF | TGTGCCAGCATACTAGCGGTCCTCCAAGAGACCCAGTACTTC
few | TRBJ2-5 | TRBD2 | TRBV28 | CASSRSSGRAAETQYF | TGTGCCAGCAGCCGATCTAGCGGGAGGGCCGCAGAGACCCAGTACTTC
NA | TRBJ2-7 | TRBD2 | TRBV5-4 | CASSSQGLAGEQYF | TGTGCCAGCAGCTCCCAGGGACTAGCGGGCGAGCAGTACTTC
NA | TRBJ2-2 | TRBD2 | TRBV24-1 | CATMLAAGAGNTGELFF | TGTGCCACCATGCTCGCAGCGGGAGCCGGGAACACCGGGGAGCTGTTTTTT
NA | TRBJ1-6 | NA | TRBV19 | CASSIVSGNSPLHF | TGTGCCAGTAGTATTGTTTCAGGGAATTCACCCCTCCACTTT
NA | TRBJ2-2 | NA | TRBV27 | CASRLEGTGELFF | TGTGCCAGCCGTCTGGAGGGGACCGGGGAGCTGTTTTTT
NA | TRBJ2-2 | TRBD1 | TRBV5-1 | CASSLWDRGAGELFF | TGCGCCAGCAGCCTGTGGGACAGGGGAGCCGGGGAGCTGTTTTTT
NA | TRBJ1-4 | NA | TRBV5-1 | CASSLRGSNEKLFF | TGCGCCAGCAGCTTGAGGGGGTCGAATGAAAAACTGTTTTTT